This T cell receptor beta chain was recorded in a study of shared clonotypes between healthy human individuals. With V trimmed by 0 bases and J by 12 bases, 11 bases remained unmatched. CDR1 is SGHRS and CDR2 is YFSETQ in the germline V gene. The CDR3 runs to 15 residues. Generated by immunoSEQ multiplex PCR, the TCRdb table keeps only in-frame clones and is missing some. The profile shows roughly 660,000 clones, about nine tenths of them singletons. The sample comprised memory CD8+ T cells from PBMCs. Specified subset: CD45RO+ cells pooled with CCR7-negative TemRA cells. The TCR sequence derives from a man between 18 and 29 years old in good health. Some clones in this sample may be carry-over from other donors' samples. This sequence joins TRBV5-1 and TRBJ2-1; 8 nucleotides line up with TRBD2. CDR3 DNA: TGCGCCAGCAGCTTGGGATGGGGACTAGTTCCCGCGCAGTTCTTC. Translated: CASSLGWGLVPAQFF.